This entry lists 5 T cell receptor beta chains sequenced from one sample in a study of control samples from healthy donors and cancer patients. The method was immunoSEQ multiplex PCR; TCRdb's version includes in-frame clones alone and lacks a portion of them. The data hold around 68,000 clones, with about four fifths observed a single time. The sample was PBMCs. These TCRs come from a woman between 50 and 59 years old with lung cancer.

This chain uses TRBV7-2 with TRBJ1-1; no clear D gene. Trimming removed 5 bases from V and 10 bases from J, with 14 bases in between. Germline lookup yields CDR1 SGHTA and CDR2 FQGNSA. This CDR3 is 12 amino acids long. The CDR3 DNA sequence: TGTGCCAGCAGCCCGCGTCAGTTGAGAGCTTTCTTT. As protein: CASSPRQLRAFF.

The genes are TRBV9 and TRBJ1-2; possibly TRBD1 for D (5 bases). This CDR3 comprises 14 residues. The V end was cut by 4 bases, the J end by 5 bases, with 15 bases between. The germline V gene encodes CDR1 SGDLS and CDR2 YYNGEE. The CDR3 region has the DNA TGTGCCAGCAGCCCCGAAGGAGCAGGGTATGGCTACACCTTC. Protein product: CASSPEGAGYGYTF.

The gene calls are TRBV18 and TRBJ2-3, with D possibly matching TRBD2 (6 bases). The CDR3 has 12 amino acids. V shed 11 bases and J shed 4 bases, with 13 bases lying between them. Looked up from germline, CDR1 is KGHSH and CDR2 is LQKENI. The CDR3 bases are TGTGCCGGAGGGGATCGGCCAGATACGCAGTATTTT. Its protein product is CAGGDRPDTQYF.

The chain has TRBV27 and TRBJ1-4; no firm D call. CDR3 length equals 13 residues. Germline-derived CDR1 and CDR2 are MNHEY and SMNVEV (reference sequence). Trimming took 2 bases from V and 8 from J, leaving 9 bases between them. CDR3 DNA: TGTGCCAGCAGTTTAGTTCGAGGGGAAAAACTGTTTTTT. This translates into CASSLVRGEKLFF.

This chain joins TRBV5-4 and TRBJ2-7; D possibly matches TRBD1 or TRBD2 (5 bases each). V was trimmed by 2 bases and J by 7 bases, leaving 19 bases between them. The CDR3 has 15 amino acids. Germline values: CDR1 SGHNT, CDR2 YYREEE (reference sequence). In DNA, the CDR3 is TGTGCCAGCAGCTTTGGCCGGGACCTTCGGCCAGAGCAGTACTTC. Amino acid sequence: CASSFGRDLRPEQYF.